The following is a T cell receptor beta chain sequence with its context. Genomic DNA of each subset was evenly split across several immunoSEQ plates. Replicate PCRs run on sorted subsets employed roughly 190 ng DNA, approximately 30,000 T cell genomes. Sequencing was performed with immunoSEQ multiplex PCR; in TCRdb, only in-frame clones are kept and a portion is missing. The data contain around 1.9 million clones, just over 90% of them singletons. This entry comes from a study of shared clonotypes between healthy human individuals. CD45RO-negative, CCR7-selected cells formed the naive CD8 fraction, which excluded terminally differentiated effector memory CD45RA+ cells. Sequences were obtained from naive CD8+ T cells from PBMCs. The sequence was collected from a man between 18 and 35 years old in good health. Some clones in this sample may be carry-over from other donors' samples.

The CDR3 region has the DNA TGCGCCAGCAGCTCGACAGGGATGAACACTGAAGCTTTCTTT. Its protein product is CASSSTGMNTEAFF. The rearrangement joins TRBV5-1 to TRBJ1-1; TRBD1 matches 7 bases. Losses at the gene ends were 3 bases for V and 0 bases for J; bases not matched to a gene: 2. Germline V CDR1 and CDR2: SGHRS, YFSETQ. There are 14 residues in the CDR3.